This T cell receptor (beta chain) was profiled in a study of brain T cells in children with intractable seizures. Study-wide results and limits: HCMV serostatus was not known, and viral specificity came from CDR3 similarity only.

A note on this clone: Antigen unknown.

Measured with immunoSEQ multiplex PCR; TCRdb has only the in-frame clones, and not every one. The profile covers fewer than 150,000 clones, with around 94% appearing a single time and 3.8% taken by the ten largest. Sequencing was limited to surgery cases with top T cell transcript signatures in brain tissue. The length of the CDR3 is 11 residues. Germline CDR1 and CDR2: MDHEN and SYDVKM. V was pared by 3 bases and J by 10 bases, with 10 bases between. The TCR originated in a boy under three years old with hemimegalencephaly and intractable seizures. The V and J genes are TRBV28 and TRBJ2-7; unclear D gene. This material consisted of peripheral blood, taken at surgery. Here the CDR3 DNA reads TGTGCCAGCAGTTTCGGCCCCACTCAGTACTTC. This gives the protein CASSFGPTQYF. Drawing the rest from reference TRBV28 and TRBJ2-7, the complete variable domain is DVKVTQSSRYLVKRTGEKVFLECVQDMDHENMFWYRQDPGLGLRLIYFSYDVKMKEKGDIPEGYSVSREKKERFSLILESASTNQTSMYLCASSFGPTQYFGPGTRLTVT.